The source of this T cell receptor (beta chain) is a study of shared clonotypes between healthy human individuals. Study-level results: Clonotypes shared by all four donors outscored non-shared clonotypes in generation probability.

Sequencing was performed with immunoSEQ multiplex PCR; in TCRdb, only in-frame clones are kept and a portion is missing. Of 2 million to 3 million clones in the sample, 80% to 95% were seen once. Regarding this clone: What it recognizes is unknown. The sample contains more than one DNA sequence encoding this CDR3.

The CDR3 totals 14 residues. Germline-derived CDR1 and CDR2 are SGHRS and YFSETQ. The V end was cut by 3 bases, the J end by 0 bases, with 8 bases between. The source material was naive CD4+ T cells from PBMCs. Subset noted: CD45RA+ positively selected. This sequence was found in a man aged 18-30 years in good health. Some clones in this sample may be carry-over from other donors' samples. The rearrangement joins TRBV5-1 to TRBJ2-3, with unresolved D. The CDR3 region is CASSSRLSTDTQYF. CDR3 DNA: TGCGCCAGCAGCTCCAGACTGAGCACAGATACGCAGTATTTT.